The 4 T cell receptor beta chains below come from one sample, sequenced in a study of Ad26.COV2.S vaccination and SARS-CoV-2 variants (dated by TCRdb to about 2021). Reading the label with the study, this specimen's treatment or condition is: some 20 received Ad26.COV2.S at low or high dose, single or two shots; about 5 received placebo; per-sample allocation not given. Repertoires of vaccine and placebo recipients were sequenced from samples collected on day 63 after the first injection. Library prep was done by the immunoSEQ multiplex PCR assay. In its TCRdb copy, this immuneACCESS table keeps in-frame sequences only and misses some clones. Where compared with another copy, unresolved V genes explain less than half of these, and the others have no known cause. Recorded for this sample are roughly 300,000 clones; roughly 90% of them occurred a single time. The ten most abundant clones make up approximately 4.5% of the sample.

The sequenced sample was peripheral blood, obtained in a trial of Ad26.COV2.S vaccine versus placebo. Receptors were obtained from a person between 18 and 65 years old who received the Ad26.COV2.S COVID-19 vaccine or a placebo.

The CDR3 DNA follows: TGTGCCAGCTCACCGGGGGACTTTAGGTACGAGCAGTACTTC. It translates to CASSPGDFRYEQYF. J is TRBJ2-7 and V is TRBV18; a weak D match, TRBD2 (6 bases). CDR1 KGHSH and CDR2 LQKENI come from the germline V gene. Trimming removed 3 bases from V and 4 bases from J, with 13 bases in between. This CDR3 is built from 14 residues.

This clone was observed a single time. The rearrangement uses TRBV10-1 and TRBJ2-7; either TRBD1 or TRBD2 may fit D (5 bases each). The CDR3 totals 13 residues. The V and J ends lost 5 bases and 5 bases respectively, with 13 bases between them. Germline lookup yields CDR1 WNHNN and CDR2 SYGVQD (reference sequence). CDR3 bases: TGCGCCAGCAGTAGGGACGGAGAAGACGAGCAGTACTTC. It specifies CASSRDGEDEQYF.

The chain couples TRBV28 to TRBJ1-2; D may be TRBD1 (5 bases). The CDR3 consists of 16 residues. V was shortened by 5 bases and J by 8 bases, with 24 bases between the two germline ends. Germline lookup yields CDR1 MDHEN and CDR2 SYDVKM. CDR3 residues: CASSPHPVGERDGYTF. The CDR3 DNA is TGTGCCAGCAGTCCCCACCCCGTGGGGGAACGGGACGGCTACACCTTC.

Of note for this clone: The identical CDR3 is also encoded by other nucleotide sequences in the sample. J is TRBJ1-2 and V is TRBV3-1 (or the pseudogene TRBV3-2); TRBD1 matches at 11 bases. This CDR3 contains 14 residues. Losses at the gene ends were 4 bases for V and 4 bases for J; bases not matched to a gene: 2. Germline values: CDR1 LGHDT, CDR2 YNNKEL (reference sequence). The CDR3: CASSPGTGGYGYTF. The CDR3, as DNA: TGTGCCAGCAGCCCGGGGACAGGGGGCTATGGCTACACCTTC.